The entry that follows covers one T cell receptor (beta chain) sequence. Its specificity is not known. Using immunoSEQ multiplex PCR, the repertoire was profiled, and TCRdb retains in-frame clones only, with some absent. Counted here are over 60,000 clones, around 90% occurring once; the ten biggest clones make up around 7%. This specimen comes from a study of graft-versus-host responses after intestinal transplantation. Study-wide background: Tacrolimus and steroids were given for around 3 years to all recipients after anti-thymocyte globulin induction. Study-level findings and limits: Recipient marrow showed GvH clones, some seen first in ileum or blood. High graft-versus-host to host-versus-graft T cell clonal ratios marked allografts of patients with graft-donor macrochimerism.

Bone marrow was aspirated after transplant. It came from the posterior iliac crest or another site. This clonotype was obtained from a human patient who received an intestinal transplant, so some T cells may come from the graft donor. Material: bone marrow, obtained approximately 740 days after intestinal transplantation.

The CDR3 coding sequence is TGTGCCAGCAGTGAAAGAGCGGGGCAAGAGACCCAGTACTTC. Protein sequence: CASSERAGQETQYF. The genes are TRBV2 and TRBJ2-5; 7 bases map to TRBD2. Unmatched junction bases numbered 2, after V lost 2 bases and J lost 2 bases. Per the germline V gene, CDR1 is SNHLY and CDR2 is FYNNEI. The CDR3 has 14 amino acids.